These 24 T cell receptor beta chains were sequenced from one sample in a study of technical replicates of blood from a few donors. The method was immunoSEQ multiplex PCR; TCRdb's version includes in-frame clones alone and lacks a portion of them. This table holds tens of thousands of clones, roughly 96% found once. What was sequenced was T cells isolated from PBMCs. These receptors were taken from a human donor in good health.

The chain is built from TRBV18 and TRBJ2-3, with D unclear. CDR3 length equals 11 residues. Trimming stripped 3 bases from V and 5 bases from J, with 3 bases between. Germline CDR1 is KGHSH and CDR2 is LQKENI. CDR3 in DNA: TGTGCCAGCTCACCCCAAGATACGCAGTATTTT. Protein: CASSPQDTQYF.

The rearrangement joins TRBV6-5 to TRBJ2-7, with a possible D match to TRBD1 (5 bases). CDR1 and CDR2 (germline): MNHEY, SVGAGI. The CDR3 has 15 amino acids. Trimming stripped 3 bases from V and 5 bases from J, with 17 bases between. CDR3 region: CASSYRSQVYNEQYF. The CDR3 DNA sequence: TGTGCCAGCAGTTATCGATCACAGGTGTACAACGAGCAGTACTTC.

The chain combines TRBV4-1 with TRBJ2-7, with D possibly being TRBD1 (6 bases). The CDR3 spans 17 residues. The V end lost 5 bases, the J end lost 2 bases, and 22 bases lay between the germline ends. Per germline, CDR1 MGHRA and CDR2 YSYEKL. The CDR3 DNA is TGCGCCAGCAGCATCCCTTCAGGGGAAGGGTTACCCTACGAGCAGTACTTC. Residues: CASSIPSGEGLPYEQYF.

The gene calls are TRBV27 and TRBJ2-2, with 10 bases lining up with TRBD2. The CDR3 runs 18 residues. Germline assignment: CDR1 MNHEY and CDR2 SMNVEV (reference sequence). V lost 0 bases and J lost 0; bases outside the gene matches: 4. The CDR3 loop is CASSLSRTSGANTGELFF. Here the CDR3 DNA reads TGTGCCAGCAGTTTATCCCGGACTAGCGGAGCGAACACCGGGGAGCTGTTTTTT.

The rearrangement joins TRBV6-1 to TRBJ2-2; TRBD2 might be the D (6 bases). The ends were cut back, 6 bases at V and 3 bases at J, with 11 bases in the middle. CDR1 is MNHNS and CDR2 is SASEGT in the germline V gene. This CDR3 region has 14 residues. CDR3 region: CASRSAGHTGELFF. CDR3 DNA: TGTGCCAGCAGATCGGCGGGGCACACCGGGGAGCTGTTTTTT.

The rearrangement links TRBV27 to TRBJ1-2; a possible D gene is TRBD1 (6 bases). The germline CDR1 and CDR2 sequences are MNHEY and SMNVEV (reference sequence). Trimming left V 3 bases short and J 4 bases short, with 9 bases between. CDR3 length equals 13 residues. CDR3 loop: CASSFGRGYGYTF. The CDR3 bases are TGTGCCAGCAGTTTCGGCAGGGGCTATGGCTACACCTTC.

The table lists this clone with a count of one. The CDR3 spells CASSPDTAEQETQYF. The CDR3 nucleotides are TGTGCCAGCAGCCCAGATACAGCGGAGCAAGAGACCCAGTACTTC. The chain couples TRBV2 to TRBJ2-5; a possible D gene is TRBD2 (5 bases). The germline gives CDR1 SNHLY, CDR2 FYNNEI. The CDR3 is 15 residues long. V was pared by 6 bases and J by 2 bases, with 16 bases between. The whole variable domain, remainder taken from reference TRBV2 and TRBJ2-5, is EPEVTQTPSHQVTQMGQEVILRCVPISNHLYFYWYRQILGQKVEFLVSFYNNEISEKSEIFDDQFSVERPDGSNFTLKIRSTKLEDSAMYFCASSPDTAEQETQYFGPGTRLLVL.

The J gene is TRBJ1-2, the V gene TRBV6-1; the D is unclear. Between the trimmed V and J ends, which lost 2 bases and 4 bases, there was a span of 17 bases. CDR1 is MNHNS and CDR2 is SASEGT in the germline V gene. The CDR3 is made up of 16 amino acids. The CDR3 nucleotides read TGTGCCAGCAGTGAACCGTCGAGGGCTTCTATCTATGGCTACACCTTC. Protein product: CASSEPSRASIYGYTF.

This clone was counted a single time. This chain links TRBV7-8 with TRBJ2-7; D might be TRBD2 (6 bases). CDR3 size: 14 residues. Germline lookup yields CDR1 SGHVS and CDR2 FQNEAQ. With 5 bases removed from V and 0 bases from J, the gap between germline ends came to 11 bases. The CDR3 bases are TGTGCCAGCAGCCAAGCGGGCAGCTCCTACGAGCAGTACTTC. It translates to CASSQAGSSYEQYF.

This rearrangement joins TRBV4-1 to TRBJ2-7, with D hard to call. Germline V gene sequence: CDR1 MGHRA, CDR2 YSYEKL. V was shortened by 0 bases and J by 3 bases, with 6 bases between the two germline ends. The CDR3 is 13 amino acids. DNA of the CDR3: TGCGCCAGCAGCCAAGAACCAGGCTACGAGCAGTACTTC. Amino acids: CASSQEPGYEQYF.

J is TRBJ2-7 and V is TRBV9; 10 bases agree with TRBD1. V lost 2 bases to trimming and J lost 6 bases; unmatched junction nucleotides: 8. The CDR3 length is 15 residues. From germline, CDR1 is SGDLS and CDR2 YYNGEE. The CDR3 DNA follows: TGTGCCAGCAGCGTCCAATCCGGGACAGGGGTCGAGCAGTACTTC. Protein sequence: CASSVQSGTGVEQYF.

This chain uses TRBV27 with TRBJ2-3, with D maybe TRBD2 (6 bases). CDR1 is MNHEY, CDR2 SMNVEV, per germline (reference sequence). This CDR3 spans 15 amino acids. V was shortened by 4 bases and J by 6 bases, with 17 bases between the two germline ends. The chain's CDR3 is CASSSSSGLGDTQYF. The CDR3 DNA reads as TGTGCCAGCAGTTCATCCAGCGGGTTAGGGGATACGCAGTATTTT.

The chain uses TRBV7-9 and TRBJ1-1, with 8 bases lining up with TRBD1. V trimming: 7 bases; J trimming: 3 bases; junction bases outside the gene matches: 4. Germline V gives CDR1 SEHNR, CDR2 FQNEAQ (reference sequence). CDR3 length: 13 residues. The CDR3 DNA reads TGTGCCAGCACCAGGGGGCGCGACACTGAAGCTTTCTTT. Translation gives CASTRGRDTEAFF.

The genes are TRBV5-8 and TRBJ1-3; maybe TRBD1 (6 bases). The CDR3 covers 17 residues. V was clipped by 0 bases and J by 0 bases, with 13 bases between them. CDR1 and CDR2 (germline): SGHTS, YDEGEE. The CDR3 DNA is TGTGCCAGCAGCTTGGGTGGGGGCATCTCCTCTGGAAACACCATATATTTT. Its translation: CASSLGGGISSGNTIYF.

The gene calls are TRBV15 and TRBJ2-7; 8 positions agree with TRBD2. CDR1 is LNHNV and CDR2 is YYDKDF in the germline V gene (reference sequence). V lost 0 bases to trimming and J lost 4 bases; unmatched junction nucleotides: 8. This CDR3 contains 16 residues. The CDR3 DNA reads TGTGCCACCAGCAGAGAAATGCTAGCGGGTAGTTACGAGCAGTACTTC. It codes for CATSREMLAGSYEQYF.

The chain links TRBV6-5 to TRBJ1-1; D is uncertain. This CDR3 contains 15 residues. CDR1 and CDR2 from the germline V gene are MNHEY and SVGAGI. V was clipped by 2 bases and J by 4 bases, with 14 bases between them. For the CDR3, the DNA is TGTGCCAGCAGTTACCAGACAATTTTGGGCACTGAAGCTTTCTTT. Translating it yields CASSYQTILGTEAFF.

The CDR3 spells CASSPARDSSYEQYF. The DNA for the CDR3 is TGTGCCAGCAGCCCTGCCCGGGACAGCTCCTACGAGCAGTACTTC. This chain connects TRBV5-4 to TRBJ2-7, with TRBD1 matching 7 bases. The CDR3 contains 15 residues. The junction had 7 bases not matched to a gene; V was cut back by 4 bases and J by 0 bases. CDR1 and CDR2 (germline): SGHNT, YYREEE (reference sequence). Full variable domain (rest looked up from reference TRBV5-4 and TRBJ2-7): ETGVTQSPTHLIKTRGQQVTLRCSSQSGHNTVSWYQQALGQGPQFIFQYYREEENGRGNFPPRFSGLQFPNYSSELNVNALELDDSALYLCASSPARDSSYEQYFGPGTRLTVT.

This chain links TRBV9 with TRBJ2-1; 12 positions agree with TRBD2. The CDR3 contains 15 residues. Germline V gene sequence: CDR1 SGDLS, CDR2 YYNGEE. V lost 4 bases, J lost 10 bases, and 9 bases stayed unmatched. CDR3 DNA sequence: TGTGCCAGCAGCCGTGAAACTAGCGGGGGGAGAGAGCAGTTCTTC. Protein: CASSRETSGGREQFF.

J is TRBJ2-5 and V is TRBV11-2, with 8 bases fitting TRBD2. After removal of 5 bases from V and 4 bases from J, the junction contained 12 bases not matched to a gene. CDR3 length equals 16 residues. CDR1 is SGHAT, CDR2 FQNNGV, per germline. The CDR3 spells CASSPTSGTNVETQYF. The DNA of the CDR3 is TGTGCCAGCAGCCCAACTAGCGGAACTAACGTAGAGACCCAGTACTTC. Complete variable domain (other parts from reference TRBV11-2 and TRBJ2-5): EAGVAQSPRYKIIEKRQSVAFWCNPISGHATLYWYQQILGQGPKLLIQFQNNGVVDDSQLPKDRFSAERLKGVDSTLKIQPAKLEDSAVYLCASSPTSGTNVETQYFGPGTRLLVL.

This clone was detected only once. The chain recombines TRBV28 with TRBJ2-7, with TRBD1 identical over 7 bases. The trim removed 8 bases at V and 2 bases at J, leaving 6 bases unmatched. Germline assignment: CDR1 MDHEN and CDR2 SYDVKM. The CDR3 has 13 amino acids. The CDR3 DNA reads as TGTGCCAGCCACCCCAGGGGGACCTACGAGCAGTACTTC. It specifies CASHPRGTYEQYF.

This chain joins TRBV6-5 and TRBJ2-7, with D unclear. The germline CDR1 and CDR2 sequences are MNHEY and SVGAGI. Deletions cut 0 bases from V and 2 bases from J, with 11 bases between. The CDR3 is 15 residues long. The CDR3 DNA reads as TGTGCCAGCAGTTACTCTCCGGGTCTAGCCTACGAGCAGTACTTC. Its protein is CASSYSPGLAYEQYF.

This chain uses TRBV5-1 with TRBJ1-1; 7 nucleotides line up with TRBD1. After removal of 5 bases from V and 5 bases from J, the junction contained 12 bases not matched to a gene. The CDR3 loop spans 15 amino acids. The V gene's germline CDR1 is SGHRS and CDR2 YFSETQ. The CDR3 here is CASRTGSVSGTEAFF. The CDR3 nucleotides read TGCGCCAGCAGGACAGGGTCGGTAAGTGGGACTGAAGCTTTCTTT. The whole variable domain, remainder taken from reference TRBV5-1 and TRBJ1-1, is KAGVTQTPRYLIKTRGQQVTLSCSPISGHRSVSWYQQTPGQGLQFLFEYFSETQRNKGNFPGRFSGRQFSNSRSEMNVSTLELGDSALYLCASRTGSVSGTEAFFGQGTRLTVV.

The rearrangement joins TRBV6-6 to TRBJ2-7; 10 nucleotides align to TRBD1. The germline V gene has CDR1 MNHNY and CDR2 SVGAGI (reference sequence). V shed 6 bases, J shed 3 bases, and the junction held 5 bases outside the gene matches. The CDR3 totals 14 residues. CDR3 residues: CASSQRTGGYEQYF. The CDR3 bases are TGTGCCAGCAGCCAGCGGACAGGGGGCTACGAGCAGTACTTC.

The chain combines TRBV5-1 with TRBJ2-1; D gene ambiguous. V shed 0 bases and J shed 12 bases, with 7 bases lying between them. The CDR3 covers 11 residues. In germline, CDR1 is SGHRS, CDR2 YFSETQ. CDR3 amino acids: CASSLEQWQFF. The CDR3, as DNA: TGCGCCAGCAGCTTGGAACAGTGGCAGTTCTTC.